Listed here are 9 T cell receptor beta chains from one sample, sequenced in a study of blood T cell repertoires in COVID-19. Profiling relied on immunoSEQ multiplex PCR, and the TCRdb table lists in-frame clones only, not all of them. The data contain approximately 270,000 clones, about 90% of them singletons. Sequenced material: peripheral blood. Receptor source: a man between 18 and 35 years old with active or convalescent COVID-19.

The gene calls are TRBV14 and TRBJ1-5; D is uncertain. Germline-derived CDR1 and CDR2 are SGHDN and FVKESK. This CDR3 spans 13 amino acids. V was pared by 0 bases and J by 7 bases, with 7 bases between. CDR3 bases: TGTGCCAGCAGCCAAGATCGTCGGCAGCCCCAGCATTTT. This codes for CASSQDRRQPQHF.

The V and J genes are TRBV4-1 and TRBJ1-5; D not resolved. Germline loops: CDR1 MGHRA, CDR2 YSYEKL. The CDR3 runs 15 residues. V lost 3 bases to trimming and J lost 1 base, with 10 bases between them. For the CDR3, the DNA is TGCGCCAGCAGCCACGGGATACAAAGCAATCAGCCCCAGCATTTT. Translated: CASSHGIQSNQPQHF.

This chain uses TRBV6-5 with TRBJ1-1, with TRBD1 matching over 10 bases. Germline values: CDR1 MNHEY, CDR2 SVGAGI. The length of the CDR3 is 14 residues. Germline trimming cut 4 bases from V and 4 bases from J; bases unmatched to any gene: 3. The CDR3 loop reads CASSWTGGTTEAFF. The CDR3, as DNA: TGTGCCAGCAGTTGGACAGGGGGGACCACTGAAGCTTTCTTT.

The rearrangement uses TRBV19 and TRBJ2-2; D gene unclear. This CDR3 spans 15 amino acids. V gave up 4 bases and J gave up 6 bases, with 15 bases separating them. CDR1 is LNHDA and CDR2 is SQIVND in the germline V gene (reference sequence). The CDR3 region is CASSTESESSGELFF. The CDR3 DNA reads TGTGCCAGTAGTACCGAATCTGAGAGCTCCGGGGAGCTGTTTTTT.

V and J are TRBV9 and TRBJ1-2; 10 bases match TRBD1. This CDR3 is 15 amino acids long. Germline V gene lookup returns CDR1 SGDLS and CDR2 YYNGEE. The junction had 4 bases not matched to a gene; V was cut back by 4 bases and J by 1 base. CDR3 in amino acids: CASSPRDRGNYGYTF. In DNA, the CDR3 is TGTGCCAGCAGCCCCCGGGACAGGGGTAACTATGGCTACACCTTC.

This clone was recorded once. The chain has TRBV28 and TRBJ2-3, with 10 bases matching TRBD1. The V segment lost 1 base and the J segment 4 bases; nucleotides outside the gene matches: 8. There are 17 residues in the CDR3. Germline CDR1 MDHEN, CDR2 SYDVKM. The CDR3, as DNA: TGTGCCAGCAGTTTATACCGGGGGGACAGGGGAGCAGATACGCAGTATTTT. It is translated as CASSLYRGDRGADTQYF.

The V and J genes are TRBV9 and TRBJ2-3; 12 bases are shared with TRBD2. This CDR3 is built from 18 residues. Losses at the gene ends were 3 bases for V and 2 bases for J; bases not matched to a gene: 10. Germline-derived CDR1 and CDR2 are SGDLS and YYNGEE. CDR3 region: CASSAPLAGGSFTDTQYF. The CDR3 coding sequence is TGTGCCAGCAGCGCACCACTAGCGGGGGGATCTTTCACAGATACGCAGTATTTT.

J is TRBJ2-5 and V is TRBV5-4, with D maybe TRBD1 (5 bases). In germline, CDR1 is SGHNT, CDR2 YYREEE (reference sequence). The V gene lost 0 bases and the J gene lost 5 bases, with 14 bases spanning the gap. CDR3 length: 15 residues. This chain's CDR3 is CASSLALQAGETQYF. The CDR3, as DNA: TGTGCCAGCAGCTTGGCCTTACAGGCCGGGGAGACCCAGTACTTC.

The J gene is TRBJ2-1, the V gene TRBV20-1; TRBD2 matches at 7 bases. CDR3 size: 14 residues. Germline trimming cut 3 bases from V and 10 bases from J; bases unmatched to any gene: 12. CDR1 is DFQATT and CDR2 is SNEGSKA in the germline V gene (reference sequence). The CDR3 bases are TGCAGTGCTAGTTCCGATGCGGGGGTAGGCGAGCAGTTCTTC. This translates into CSASSDAGVGEQFF.